Described below is a single TCR beta chain sequence and its context. The antigen is not known. The data are from a study of cytomegalovirus exposure and HLA in healthy donors. Study-wide context: Within an early data release were around 87 million unique TCRs drawn from HLA-typed donors. Across about 400 genotyped donors, over 70% landed in the Caucasian-associated ancestry cluster.

V lost 0 bases and J lost 8, with 11 bases in between. Germline values: CDR1 SGHDN, CDR2 FVKESK. CDR3 length: 15 amino acids. Study-wide points: According to a later analysis, most TCR beta chains associated with CMV appeared HLA-restricted. Within an earlier analysis, most TCR beta V segments proved productive either about 87% or about 30% of the time.

This PCR relied on a set of 60 Vbeta primers and 13 Jbeta primers. Libraries were prepared by immunoSEQ multiplex PCR; TCRdb keeps only in-frame clonotypes and omits some of them. In the table there are about 89,000 clones, about 85% of which are singletons. The source material was PBMCs. This rearrangement joins TRBV14 to TRBJ1-6, with a possible D match to TRBD1 (5 bases). The clonotype was recovered from a man aged 35-49 years in good health and CMV-seropositive. CDR3 nucleotides: TGTGCCAGCAGCCAAGAGTGGACAAGCTATTCACCCCTCCACTTT. It codes for CASSQEWTSYSPLHF.